A selection of T cell receptor beta chains follows, all from one sample in a study of cytomegalovirus exposure and HLA in healthy donors. Sequenced by immunoSEQ multiplex PCR; TCRdb stores in-frame clones only, minus some. The sample totals about 70,000 clones. The sample taken for sequencing was PBMCs. These receptors originate from a female donor in good health and CMV-seropositive. Each CDR3 is given with its conserved first and last residue. The D gene is left open where the match is weak.

J	V	D	DNA	CDR3
TRBJ2-3	TRBV18	TRBD2	TGTGCCAGCTCACCGTCCGCGGGAGTCACAGATACGCAGTATTTT	CASSPSAGVTDTQYF
TRBJ1-1	TRBV6-1	-	TGTGCCCTCGCGGGGGTAGCCACTGAAGCTTTCTTT	CALAGVATEAFF
TRBJ2-3	TRBV9	-	TGTGCCAGCAGCGCAACGGGACTTTTCACAGATACGCAGTATTTT	CASSATGLFTDTQYF
TRBJ1-5	TRBV9	-	TGTGCCAGCAGCGTAGACCCCAGGGAAGATCAGCCCCAGCATTTT	CASSVDPREDQPQHF
TRBJ1-2	TRBV5-4	-	TGTGCCAGCAGCAGCCCGGGAGGCAACTATGGCTACACCTTC	CASSSPGGNYGYTF
TRBJ2-1	TRBV28	-	TGTGCCAGCAGCCCCGCCGGGAGCTCCTACAATGAGCAGTTCTTC	CASSPAGSSYNEQFF
TRBJ2-1	TRBV11-2	-	TGTGCCAGCAGCTTAACTGTCATATATGCGAATGAGCAGTTCTTC	CASSLTVIYANEQFF
TRBJ2-7	TRBV7-2	-	TGTGCCAGCAGCTCCACTAGTTACGAGAACTACGAGCAGTACTTC	CASSSTSYENYEQYF
TRBJ2-2	TRBV6-1	TRBD1	TGTGCCAGCAGTGAAGTCCAGGGGGCCTCCCGGGAGCTGTTTTTT	CASSEVQGASRELFF
TRBJ2-7	TRBV5-1	TRBD1	TGCGCCAGCAGCTTGACAGGACAGGGCTACGAGCAGTACTTC	CASSLTGQGYEQYF
TRBJ2-2	TRBV29-1	-	TGCAGCGTTCGGGGAGGGGGGAAGGGCGATAACACCGGGGAGCTGTTTTTT	CSVRGGGKGDNTGELFF
TRBJ1-1	TRBV19	TRBD1	TGTGCCAGTAGTATCTACGGGTCAGGGGGCATGAACACTGAAGCTTTCTTT	CASSIYGSGGMNTEAFF
TRBJ1-5	TRBV6-6	-	TGTGCCAGCAGTTACACAGATAGCAATCAGCCCCAGCATTTT	CASSYTDSNQPQHF
TRBJ2-7	TRBV18	-	TGTGCCAGCTCACTAGCAGCTTACGCCTACGAGCAGTACTTC	CASSLAAYAYEQYF
TRBJ1-5	TRBV30	-	TGTGCCTGGTCCTACGGTTATCAGCCCCAGCATTTT	CAWSYGYQPQHF
TRBJ1-1	TRBV4-2	TRBD1	TGTGCCAGCAGAACAGGGGTGGGCACTGAAGCTTTCTTT	CASRTGVGTEAFF